This T cell receptor (beta chain) was identified in a study of T-cell memory formation after mild COVID-19. 5'RACE primed at constant segments yielded TCR alpha and TCR beta cDNA libraries bearing sample barcodes and UMIs. Using its own MiXCR run on the 5' RACE reads, TCRdb lists one record per CDR3 protein. The table lists about 210,000 distinct CDR3 sequences, around 26% of them singletons, with roughly an eighth in the top ten. The material sequenced was PBMCs or a T cell subset sorted from them (not recorded which). The sequence came from an adult woman who had mild COVID-19 (a few samples of this study predate the infection). Cell type and time point are not known.

The CDR3 sequence: CASSQVDRGTLNEQFF. The CDR3 DNA sequence: TGTGCCAGCAGCCAAGTGGACAGGGGGACCCTCAATGAGCAGTTCTTC. This sequence joins TRBV4-2 and TRBJ2-1; 10 bases match TRBD1. CDR1 and CDR2 (germline): LGHNA, YNFKEQ. The J segment lost 6 bases and the V segment lost 1 base, leaving 6 bases of the junction unmatched. There are 16 residues in the CDR3.